One sample yielded the 31 T cell receptor beta chains listed below, sequenced in a study of beta chain features in type 1 diabetes. TCRB transcripts that were expressed got sequenced, as all of the isolated RNA had been reverse transcribed. Produced via immunoSEQ multiplex PCR; TCRdb's table is partial and in-frame only. The sample consists of hundreds of thousands of clones, around 15% of them appearing once. Sequencing was carried out using central memory CD4+ T cells from blood. The receptors derive from a young man in good health.

The rearrangement links TRBV30 to TRBJ2-5; TRBD1 aligns across 10 bases. This CDR3 is built from 13 residues. Unmatched junction bases numbered 5, after V lost 5 bases and J lost 5 bases. The germline V gene encodes CDR1 GTSNPN and CDR2 SVGIG (reference sequence). CDR3 coding DNA: TGTGCCTGGGGGACAGGGGTTCGGGAGACCCAGTACTTC. Its translation: CAWGTGVRETQYF.

This clone appeared a few times. The J gene is TRBJ2-5, the V gene TRBV7-9; 9 positions match TRBD1. Germline CDR1 SEHNR, CDR2 FQNEAQ (reference sequence). With V trimmed by 5 bases and J by 5 bases, 9 bases remained unmatched. The CDR3 is 15 amino acids. CDR3: CASSDTGGAGETQYF. CDR3 nucleotide sequence: TGTGCCAGCAGCGATACAGGGGGCGCGGGGGAGACCCAGTACTTC.

This clone was seen a handful of times. This chain links TRBV10-3 with TRBJ1-2, with D possibly TRBD1 on 5 matching bases. V was trimmed by 9 bases and J by 2 bases, leaving 13 bases between them. Per germline, CDR1 ENHRY and CDR2 SYGVKD. The CDR3 covers 13 residues. In DNA, the CDR3 is TGTGCCATACAGGAAGAACCAAACTATGGCTACACCTTC. Encoded protein: CAIQEEPNYGYTF.

This clone was seen more than once but under ten times. This chain uses TRBV7-2 with TRBJ1-2; the match to TRBD1 covers 7 bases. The CDR3 is 15 amino acids. Per germline, CDR1 SGHTA and CDR2 FQGNSA. V shed 2 bases and J 4 bases; nucleotides not matched to a gene: 7. CDR3 sequence (DNA): TGTGCCAGCAGCTTAATGAACAGGGGAATCTATGGCTACACCTTC. Translated, it gives CASSLMNRGIYGYTF.

The chain carries TRBV4-2 and TRBJ2-3; 9 bases are a match to TRBD1. The germline V gene encodes CDR1 LGHNA and CDR2 YNFKEQ. This CDR3 has 15 amino acids. With V trimmed by 4 bases and J by 6 bases, 8 bases remained unmatched. The DNA of the CDR3 is TGTGCCAGCAGCCGTGACAGGGGGAGGGCGGATACGCAGTATTTT. Translating gives CASSRDRGRADTQYF.

The rearrangement joins TRBV6-5 to TRBJ2-3; 8 bases fit TRBD2. Per germline, CDR1 MNHEY and CDR2 SVGAGI. The CDR3 consists of 15 residues. Trimming at V came to 5 bases and at J to 3 bases, leaving 7 bases not matched to a gene. This CDR3 is CASSTGGPVTDTQYF. CDR3 in DNA: TGTGCCAGCAGTACGGGGGGGCCGGTGACAGATACGCAGTATTTT.

This clone has a handful of counts. V usage is TRBV2 and J usage is TRBJ2-3; D may be TRBD2 (5 bases). This CDR3 contains 14 residues. CDR1 and CDR2 (germline): SNHLY, FYNNEI. Trimming pared 6 bases from V and 0 bases from J, leaving 10 bases between. The CDR3 loop is CASSGPGSTDTQYF. Written as DNA, the CDR3 is TGTGCCAGCAGCGGACCGGGAAGCACAGATACGCAGTATTTT.

The chain carries TRBV6-1 and TRBJ2-7, with D hard to call. Trimming shortened V by 6 bases and J by 6 bases, and 15 bases separated the two germline ends. Per the germline V gene, CDR1 is MNHNS and CDR2 is SASEGT. The CDR3 runs 13 residues. Here the CDR3 reads CASRTDGRLEQYV. CDR3 DNA: TGTGCCAGCAGGACGGACGGGCGTCTCGAGCAGTACGTC.

The chain links TRBV5-5 to TRBJ2-3, with D uncertain. CDR1 is SGHKS and CDR2 is YYEKEE in the germline V gene (reference sequence). V was shortened by 4 bases and J by 3 bases, with 12 bases between the two germline ends. The CDR3 has 14 residues. CDR3 DNA: TGTGCCAGCAGCAAAGGACCAGAAACAGATACGCAGTATTTT. Translated: CASSKGPETDTQYF.

This clone was observed at least ten times. This sequence joins TRBV5-4 and TRBJ2-6; D remains ambiguous. Per germline, CDR1 SGHNT and CDR2 YYREEE (reference sequence). The CDR3 contains 15 residues. V gave up 2 bases and J gave up 0 bases, with 6 bases separating them. The DNA for the CDR3 is TGTGCCAGCAGCTTCGGTACCTCTGGGGCCAACGTCCTGACTTTC. Protein: CASSFGTSGANVLTF.

This clone turned up a few times. The chain links TRBV29-1 to TRBJ2-5; 8 bases line up with TRBD1. The CDR3 contains 13 residues. Trimming at V came to 1 base and at J to 3 bases, leaving 1 base not matched to a gene. CDR1 is SQVTM and CDR2 is ANQGSEA in the germline V gene. In DNA form, the CDR3 reads TGCAGCGTTGAAGGGACAGGGAAAGAGACCCAGTACTTC. It yields the protein CSVEGTGKETQYF.

This clone was counted a few times. The chain has TRBV4-3 and TRBJ2-2; a weak D match, TRBD1 (6 bases). Trimming removed 3 bases at V and 1 base at J, with 9 bases between. The germline V gene has CDR1 LGHNA and CDR2 YSLEER. This CDR3 contains 15 residues. CDR3 region: CASSHVGQNTGELFF. The CDR3 bases are TGCGCCAGCAGCCACGTGGGACAGAACACCGGGGAGCTGTTTTTT.

The rearrangement joins TRBV4-3 to TRBJ2-3; no reliable D call. The CDR3 sequence is 15 residues long. V was shortened by 0 bases and J by 2 bases, with 9 bases between the two germline ends. Germline V CDR1 and CDR2: LGHNA, YSLEER. The CDR3 loop is CASSQDWQPTDTQYF. For the CDR3, the DNA is TGCGCCAGCAGCCAAGATTGGCAGCCCACAGATACGCAGTATTTT.

This clone was found a few times. The rearrangement joins TRBV29-1 to TRBJ1-5; D might be TRBD1 (6 bases). V dropped 5 bases and J dropped 5 bases, with 10 bases sitting between them. Per the germline V gene, CDR1 is SQVTM and CDR2 is ANQGSEA. The CDR3 has 12 residues. The CDR3 nucleotides are TGCAGCGTTAAACAGGGAGATCAGCCCCAGCATTTT. Its translation: CSVKQGDQPQHF.

In the case of this clone: This same CDR3 is encoded by further DNA sequences in the sample. V usage is TRBV7-2 and J usage is TRBJ2-1; TRBD2 matches 13 bases. The V segment lost 8 bases and the J segment 7 bases; nucleotides outside the gene matches: 5. CDR1 and CDR2 (germline): SGHTA, FQGNSA. The CDR3 length is 14 residues. This CDR3 is CASRLAGGGNEQFF. The DNA of the CDR3 is TGTGCCAGCCGACTAGCGGGGGGAGGAAATGAGCAGTTCTTC.

This clone was counted between two and nine times. The chain has TRBV7-2 and TRBJ2-5, with a tentative D call TRBD2 (5 bases). With 1 base removed from V and 5 bases from J, the gap between germline ends came to 14 bases. Looked up from germline, CDR1 is SGHTA and CDR2 is FQGNSA. This CDR3 comprises 15 residues. The DNA for the CDR3 is TGTGCCAGCAGCTTAGACATGGTACCGGGGGAGACCCAGTACTTC. Residues: CASSLDMVPGETQYF.

This clone was picked up a small number of times. The chain uses TRBV7-2 and TRBJ2-7; tentatively, D is TRBD2 (5 bases). This CDR3 comprises 15 residues. V was shortened by 4 bases and J by 3 bases, with 16 bases between the two germline ends. CDR1 is SGHTA and CDR2 is FQGNSA in the germline V gene. CDR3 amino acids: CASSSLGAGDYEQYV. The CDR3 DNA reads TGTGCCAGCAGCTCACTTGGCGCCGGGGACTACGAGCAGTACGTC.

The chain joins TRBV7-9 to TRBJ2-1; 7 nucleotides match TRBD2. This CDR3 has 16 amino acids. The V segment lost 5 bases and the J segment 0 bases; nucleotides outside the gene matches: 7. In germline, CDR1 is SEHNR, CDR2 FQNEAQ (reference sequence). CDR3 in amino acids: CASSKGGSGSYNEQFF. The CDR3 coding sequence is TGTGCCAGCAGCAAAGGCGGGAGTGGCTCCTACAATGAGCAGTTCTTC. Full variable domain (outside the CDR3, taken from reference TRBV7-9 and TRBJ2-1): DTGVSQNPRHKITKRGQNVTFRCDPISEHNRLYWYRQTLGQGPEFLTYFQNEAQLEKSRLLSDRFSAERPKGSFSTLEIQRTEQGDSAMYLCASSKGGSGSYNEQFFGPGTRLTVL.

The V gene is TRBV4-1, the J gene TRBJ2-5; 10 bases map to TRBD1. The J segment lost 7 bases and the V segment lost 2 bases, leaving 13 bases of the junction unmatched. Per the germline V gene, CDR1 is MGHRA and CDR2 is YSYEKL. The CDR3 loop spans 17 amino acids. The CDR3 coding sequence is TGCGCCAGCAGCCAAATACGAGACAGGGGGCCCCGGGGGACCCAGTACTTC. It codes for CASSQIRDRGPRGTQYF.

This clone showed up many times. The chain employs TRBV7-2 and TRBJ2-3; D is undetermined. From germline, CDR1 is SGHTA and CDR2 FQGNSA. Trimming cost V 6 bases and J 7 bases, with 14 bases left between them. The CDR3 spans 13 residues. The CDR3 loop reads CASSPDIGYTQYF. For the CDR3, the DNA is TGTGCCAGCAGTCCCGACATAGGGTATACGCAGTATTTT.

The chain carries TRBV7-2 and TRBJ1-2, with D maybe TRBD1 (5 bases). The CDR3 has 16 residues. The germline V and J ends were trimmed by 1 base and 4 bases, with 16 bases remaining between them. Per the germline V gene, CDR1 is SGHTA and CDR2 is FQGNSA. The CDR3 coding sequence is TGTGCCAGCAGCTTAGATGGGACTATGGGTGGCTATGGCTACACCTTC. It encodes CASSLDGTMGGYGYTF.

This clone was seen only a few times. V and J are TRBV19 and TRBJ1-5, with 7 bases identical to TRBD1. The CDR3 length is 12 residues. V lost 8 bases to trimming and J lost 7 bases; unmatched junction nucleotides: 5. Germline loops: CDR1 LNHDA, CDR2 SQIVND (reference sequence). The CDR3 DNA reads TGTGCCAGTGGACAGGTAGGGCAGCCCCAGCATTTT. Protein product: CASGQVGQPQHF. Full variable domain (outside the CDR3, taken from reference TRBV19 and TRBJ1-5): DGGITQSPKYLFRKEGQNVTLSCEQNLNHDAMYWYRQDPGQGLRLIYYSQIVNDFQKGDIAEGYSVSREKKESFPLTVTSAQKNPTAFYLCASGQVGQPQHFGDGTRLSIL.

This clone was seen a few times. The V call is TRBV25-1, the J call TRBJ2-1; D is perhaps TRBD1 or TRBD2 (5 bases each). CDR3 size: 18 residues. The germline V gene encodes CDR1 MGHDK and CDR2 SYGVNS. V lost 4 bases to trimming and J lost 4 bases, with 23 bases between them. In DNA, the CDR3 is TGTGCCAGCAGTGGGTTCCTCACAGGCAGCGGTTCTTACAATGAGCAGTTCTTC. Translation: CASSGFLTGSGSYNEQFF.

This clone was seen more than once but under ten times. The chain has TRBV5-1 and TRBJ2-1; 10 bases are shared with TRBD1. The CDR3 runs to 14 residues. CDR1 and CDR2 (germline): SGHRS, YFSETQ. V was clipped by 1 base and J by 9 bases; unmatched bases: 4. The DNA of the CDR3 is TGCGCCAGCAGCTTGATGGACAGGGGGGGTGAGCAGTTCTTC. This translates into CASSLMDRGGEQFF.

The table lists this clone with many counts. V is TRBV23-1 and J is TRBJ2-7; 7 nucleotides agree with TRBD1. TRBV23-1 is an ORF, and what it does is uncertain. The V and J ends lost 5 bases and 6 bases, in that order; junction bases with no gene match: 4. The CDR3 has 12 residues. CDR3 amino acids: CASSKQGIEQYV. The CDR3 bases are TGCGCCAGCAGTAAACAGGGGATCGAGCAGTACGTC.

This chain connects TRBV7-8 to TRBJ2-5, with a tentative D call TRBD2 (6 bases). The CDR3 totals 15 residues. Per germline, CDR1 SGHVS and CDR2 FQNEAQ. Deletions cut 5 bases from V and 3 bases from J, with 16 bases between. The CDR3 DNA reads TGTGCCAGCAGCATTTTTGGGACTGAAAAAGAGACCCAGTACTTC. Translation gives CASSIFGTEKETQYF.

This CDR3 reads CARDLNTGELFF. The CDR3 coding sequence is TGTGCCCGGGACTTGAACACCGGGGAGCTGTTTTTT. The chain combines TRBV30 with TRBJ2-2; D is possibly TRBD2 (6 bases). The CDR3 loop spans 12 amino acids. Germline CDR1 is GTSNPN and CDR2 is SVGIG (reference sequence). Between the trimmed V and J ends, which lost 8 bases and 1 base, there was a span of 8 bases.

This clone was observed a few times. The chain couples TRBV2 to TRBJ2-3; 7 bases match TRBD2. Germline V gene sequence: CDR1 SNHLY, CDR2 FYNNEI. The CDR3 runs to 17 residues. V was pared by 6 bases and J by 3 bases, with 15 bases of the junction left unmatched. In DNA, the CDR3 is TGTGCCAGCAGAAACACCTCTTGGCGGGAGTTGACAGATACGCAGTATTTT. Its protein is CASRNTSWRELTDTQYF.

This clone was observed a handful of times. The chain links TRBV10-3 to TRBJ2-3, with D hard to call. Per germline, CDR1 ENHRY and CDR2 SYGVKD. V was clipped by 8 bases and J by 0 bases, with 15 bases between them. The CDR3 is 15 amino acids. The CDR3 DNA is TGTGCCATCCAAGCCGGCCTTTCTAGCACAGATACGCAGTATTTT. Its translation is CAIQAGLSSTDTQYF.

This clone showed up just a few times. Other DNA variants within this sample encode the same CDR3. The V and J genes are TRBV5-1 and TRBJ2-1; D remains ambiguous. The V gene lost 0 bases and the J gene lost 5 bases, with 6 bases spanning the gap. Germline V lookup: CDR1 SGHRS, CDR2 YFSETQ. The CDR3 runs to 13 residues. The CDR3 region has the DNA TGCGCCAGCAGCTTGGCCGGAAACAATGAGCAGTTCTTC. Its translation: CASSLAGNNEQFF. The whole variable domain, remainder taken from reference TRBV5-1 and TRBJ2-1, is KAGVTQTPRYLIKTRGQQVTLSCSPISGHRSVSWYQQTPGQGLQFLFEYFSETQRNKGNFPGRFSGRQFSNSRSEMNVSTLELGDSALYLCASSLAGNNEQFFGPGTRLTVL.

There are a few counts of this clone. The chain has TRBV4-1 and TRBJ1-1, with D possibly TRBD1 on 6 matching bases. Per germline, CDR1 MGHRA and CDR2 YSYEKL. CDR3 length: 15 amino acids. V was cut by 6 bases and J by 1 base, with 15 bases left in between. The CDR3 DNA sequence: TGCGCCAGCAGGATGACACAGGGCCAGAACACTGAAGCTTTCTTT. It translates to CASRMTQGQNTEAFF.